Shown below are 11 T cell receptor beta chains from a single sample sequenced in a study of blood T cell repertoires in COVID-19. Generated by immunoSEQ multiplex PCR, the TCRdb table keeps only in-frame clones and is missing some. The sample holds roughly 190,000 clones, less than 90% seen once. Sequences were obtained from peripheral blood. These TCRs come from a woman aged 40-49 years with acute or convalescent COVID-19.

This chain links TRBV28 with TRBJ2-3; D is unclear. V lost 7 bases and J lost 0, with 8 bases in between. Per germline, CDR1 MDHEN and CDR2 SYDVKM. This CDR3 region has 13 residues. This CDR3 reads CASKTESTDTQYF. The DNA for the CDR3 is TGTGCCAGCAAGACGGAGAGCACAGATACGCAGTATTTT.

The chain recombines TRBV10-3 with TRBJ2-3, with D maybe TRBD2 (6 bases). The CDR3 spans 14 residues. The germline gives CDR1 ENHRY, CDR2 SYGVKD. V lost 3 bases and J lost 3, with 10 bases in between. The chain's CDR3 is CAISERSGTDTQYF. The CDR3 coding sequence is TGTGCCATCAGTGAACGGAGCGGGACAGATACGCAGTATTTT.

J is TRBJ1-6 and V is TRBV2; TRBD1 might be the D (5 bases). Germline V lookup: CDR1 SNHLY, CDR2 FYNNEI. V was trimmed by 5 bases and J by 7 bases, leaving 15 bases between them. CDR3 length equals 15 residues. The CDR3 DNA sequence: TGTGCCAGCAGTCCCCAGGGTGGAAGAAATTCACCCCTCCACTTT. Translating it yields CASSPQGGRNSPLHF.

The CDR3 reads CASSLGLAGTAETQYF. CDR3 nucleotides: TGCGCCAGCAGCCTGGGACTAGCGGGGACTGCAGAGACCCAGTACTTC. The chain links TRBV5-1 to TRBJ2-5, with 13 positions matching TRBD2. The germline gives CDR1 SGHRS, CDR2 YFSETQ. The CDR3 has 16 residues. V was pared by 4 bases and J by 4 bases, with 7 bases of the junction left unmatched. Supplemented by reference TRBV5-1 and TRBJ2-5, the full variable domain reads KAGVTQTPRYLIKTRGQQVTLSCSPISGHRSVSWYQQTPGQGLQFLFEYFSETQRNKGNFPGRFSGRQFSNSRSEMNVSTLELGDSALYLCASSLGLAGTAETQYFGPGTRLLVL.

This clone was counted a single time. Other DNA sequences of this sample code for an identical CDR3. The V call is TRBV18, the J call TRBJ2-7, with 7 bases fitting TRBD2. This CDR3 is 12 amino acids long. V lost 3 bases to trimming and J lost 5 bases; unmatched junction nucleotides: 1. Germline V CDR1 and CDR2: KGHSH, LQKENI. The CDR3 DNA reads TGTGCCAGCTCACCTGGGGGGGACGAGCAGTACTTC. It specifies CASSPGGDEQYF. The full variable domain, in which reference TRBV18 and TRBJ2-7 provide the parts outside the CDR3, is NAGVMQNPRHLVRRRGQEARLRCSPMKGHSHVYWYRQLPEEGLKFMVYLQKENIIDESGMPKERFSAEFPKEGPSILRIQQVVRGDSAAYFCASSPGGDEQYFGPGTRLTVT.

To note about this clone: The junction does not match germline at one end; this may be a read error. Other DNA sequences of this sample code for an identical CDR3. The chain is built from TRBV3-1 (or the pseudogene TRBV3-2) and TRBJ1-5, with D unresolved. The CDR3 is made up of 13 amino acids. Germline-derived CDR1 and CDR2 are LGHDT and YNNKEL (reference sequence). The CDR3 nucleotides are TGTGCCAGCAGTCAAGACCACAATCAGCCCCAGCATTTT. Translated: CASSQDHNQPQHF.

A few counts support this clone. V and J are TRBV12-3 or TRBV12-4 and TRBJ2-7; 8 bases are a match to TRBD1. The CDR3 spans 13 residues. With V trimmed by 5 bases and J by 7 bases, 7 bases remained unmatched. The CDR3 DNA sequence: TGTGCCAGCAGTGCAGGACAGGGTAGGGAGCAGTACTTC. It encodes CASSAGQGREQYF.

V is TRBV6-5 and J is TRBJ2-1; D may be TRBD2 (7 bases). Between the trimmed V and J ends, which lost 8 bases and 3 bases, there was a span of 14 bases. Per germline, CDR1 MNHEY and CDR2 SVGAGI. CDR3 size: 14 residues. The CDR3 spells CASARGAYYNEQFF. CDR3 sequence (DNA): TGTGCCAGCGCCCGGGGGGCCTACTACAATGAGCAGTTCTTC.

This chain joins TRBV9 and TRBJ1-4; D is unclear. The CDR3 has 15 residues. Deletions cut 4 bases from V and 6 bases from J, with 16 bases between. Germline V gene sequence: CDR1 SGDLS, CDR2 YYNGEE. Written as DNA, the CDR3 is TGTGCCAGCAGCCCCCGGGGATCCGCTCATGAAAAACTGTTTTTT. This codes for CASSPRGSAHEKLFF.

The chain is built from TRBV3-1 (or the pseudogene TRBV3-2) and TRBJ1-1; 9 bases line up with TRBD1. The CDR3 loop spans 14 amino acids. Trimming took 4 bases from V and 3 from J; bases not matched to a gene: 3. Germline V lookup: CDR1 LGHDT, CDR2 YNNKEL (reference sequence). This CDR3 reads CASSPRTGDTEAFF. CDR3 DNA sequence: TGTGCCAGCAGCCCCAGGACAGGGGACACTGAAGCTTTCTTT.

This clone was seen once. The CDR3 sequence: CASSRLGQGRVKLFF. The CDR3 region has the DNA TGTGCCAGCAGTCGCCTGGGACAGGGGAGGGTAAAACTGTTTTTT. The chain is built from TRBV28 and TRBJ1-4; 10 bases map to TRBD1. Germline CDR1 reads MDHEN; CDR2 reads SYDVKM. This CDR3 is built from 15 residues. V was clipped by 5 bases and J by 10 bases; unmatched bases: 10.